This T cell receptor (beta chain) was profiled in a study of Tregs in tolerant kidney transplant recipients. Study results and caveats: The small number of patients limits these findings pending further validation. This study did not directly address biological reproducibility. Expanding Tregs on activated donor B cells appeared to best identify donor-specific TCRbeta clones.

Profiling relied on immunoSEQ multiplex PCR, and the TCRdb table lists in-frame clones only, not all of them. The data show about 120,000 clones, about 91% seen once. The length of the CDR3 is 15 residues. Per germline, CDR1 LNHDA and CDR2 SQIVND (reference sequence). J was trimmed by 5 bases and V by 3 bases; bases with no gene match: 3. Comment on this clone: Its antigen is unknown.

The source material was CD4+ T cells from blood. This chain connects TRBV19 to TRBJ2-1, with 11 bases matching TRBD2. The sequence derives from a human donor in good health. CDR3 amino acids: CASSITSGSDNEQFF. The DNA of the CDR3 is TGTGCCAGTAGTATTACTAGCGGGAGCGACAATGAGCAGTTCTTC.